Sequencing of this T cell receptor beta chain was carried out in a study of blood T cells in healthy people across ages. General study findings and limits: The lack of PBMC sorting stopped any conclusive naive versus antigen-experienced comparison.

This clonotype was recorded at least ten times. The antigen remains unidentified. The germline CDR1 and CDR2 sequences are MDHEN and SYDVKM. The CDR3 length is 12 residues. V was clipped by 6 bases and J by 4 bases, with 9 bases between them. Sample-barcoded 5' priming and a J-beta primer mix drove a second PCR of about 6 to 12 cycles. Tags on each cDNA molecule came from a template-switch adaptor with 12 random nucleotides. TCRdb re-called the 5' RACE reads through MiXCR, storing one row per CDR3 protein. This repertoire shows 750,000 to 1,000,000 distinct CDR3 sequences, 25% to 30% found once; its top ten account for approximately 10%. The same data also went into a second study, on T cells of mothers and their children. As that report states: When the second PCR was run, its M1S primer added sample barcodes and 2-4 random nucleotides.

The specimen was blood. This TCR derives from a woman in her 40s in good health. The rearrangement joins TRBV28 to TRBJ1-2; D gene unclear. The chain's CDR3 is CASREAPYGYTF. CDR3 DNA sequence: TGTGCCAGCAGAGAAGCTCCCTATGGCTACACCTTC.